This T cell receptor (beta chain) was identified in a study of T cell responses to AZD1222 COVID-19 vaccine. Findings of the study overall: Every sample of the repertoires postdated the peak T cell response.

Turning to this clone: The antigen is unknown.

CDR1 and CDR2 (germline): SEHNR, FQNEAQ (reference sequence). Trimming took off 5 bases at V and 2 bases at J, with 9 bases between the two ends. This CDR3 is 13 amino acids long. Libraries were prepared by immunoSEQ multiplex PCR; TCRdb keeps only in-frame clonotypes and omits some of them. The sample contains 180,000 or so clones, 90% to 95% of which appear only once. The V and J genes are TRBV7-9 and TRBJ1-2; D gene ambiguous. The input for sequencing was peripheral blood, taken on day 0 of AZD1222 vaccination. This sequence was found in an adult in good health. CDR3 sequence: CASSRSNNYGYTF. The CDR3 nucleotides are TGTGCCAGCAGCCGTTCGAACAACTATGGCTACACCTTC.